Each of the 20 T cell receptor beta chains below was sequenced from the same sample in a study of blood T cell repertoires in COVID-19. Libraries were prepared by immunoSEQ multiplex PCR; TCRdb keeps only in-frame clonotypes and omits some of them. Of about 71,000 clones in the sample, approximately 88% were seen once. The specimen sequenced was peripheral blood. These receptor sequences come from a human donor in a cohort sampled during active COVID-19.

The chain couples TRBV19 to TRBJ1-5, with TRBD1 identical over 11 bases. Germline CDR1 reads LNHDA; CDR2 reads SQIVND (reference sequence). The trim removed 6 bases at V and 7 bases at J, leaving 5 bases unmatched. The CDR3 length is 14 residues. The CDR3, as DNA: TGTGCCAGTAGGTGGACAGGGGGCCGACAGCCCCAGCATTTT. It translates to CASRWTGGRQPQHF.

The J gene is TRBJ2-7, the V gene TRBV19; 11 bases align to TRBD2. In germline, CDR1 is LNHDA, CDR2 SQIVND (reference sequence). CDR3 length: 13 amino acids. The trim removed 6 bases at V and 6 bases at J, leaving 4 bases unmatched. CDR3 sequence (DNA): TGTGCCAGTAGACTAGCGGGAGCGGGCGAGCAGTACTTC. Translated: CASRLAGAGEQYF.

V is TRBV5-1 and J is TRBJ2-2; the match to TRBD2 covers 12 bases. The V and J ends lost 1 base and 6 bases, in that order; junction bases with no gene match: 1. CDR1 is SGHRS, CDR2 YFSETQ, per germline. This CDR3 spans 15 amino acids. The CDR3: CASSLSSGGAGELFF. The CDR3 region has the DNA TGCGCCAGCAGCTTGTCTAGCGGGGGGGCCGGGGAGCTGTTTTTT.

The chain is built from TRBV24-1 and TRBJ2-3; 8 bases align to TRBD1. V dropped 2 bases and J dropped 6; count of bases not matched to a gene: 12. CDR3 size: 17 residues. The germline gives CDR1 KGHDR, CDR2 SFDVKD. The CDR3 spells CATSDSNRQGSGDTQYF. CDR3 sequence (DNA): TGTGCCACCAGTGATTCGAATAGACAGGGGTCGGGGGATACGCAGTATTTT.

This clone is a singleton in its sample. The chain joins TRBV11-2 to TRBJ2-5; the match to TRBD1 covers 7 bases. V shed 4 bases and J 2 bases; nucleotides not matched to a gene: 7. CDR1 and CDR2 (germline): SGHAT, FQNNGV. The CDR3 length is 15 residues. The CDR3 nucleotides read TGTGCCAGCAGCTACGAATACAGGGGACAAGAGACCCAGTACTTC. Translating it yields CASSYEYRGQETQYF.

The rearrangement uses TRBV6-5 and TRBJ1-1, with a possible D match to TRBD1 (5 bases). Germline V CDR1 and CDR2: MNHEY, SVGAGI. CDR3 size: 14 residues. V was pared by 8 bases and J by 0 bases, with 13 bases between. This CDR3 reads CASCTGPLNTEAFF. CDR3 coding DNA: TGTGCCAGCTGTACAGGACCATTGAACACTGAAGCTTTCTTT.

The chain carries TRBV5-6 and TRBJ2-7, with TRBD1 matching 7 bases. This CDR3 has 14 residues. Looked up from germline, CDR1 is SGHDT and CDR2 is YYEEEE. V lost 2 bases to trimming and J lost 3 bases; unmatched junction nucleotides: 5. CDR3 sequence: CASSFGTDYYEQYF. The DNA of the CDR3 is TGTGCCAGCAGCTTCGGGACAGACTACTACGAGCAGTACTTC.

CDR3 in DNA: TGTGCCAGCAGCACATTTAGCACGAAAGAGACCCAGTACTTC. Translating gives CASSTFSTKETQYF. The rearrangement joins TRBV7-2 to TRBJ2-5; D gene unclear. The CDR3 totals 14 residues. The V end was cut by 5 bases, the J end by 3 bases, with 13 bases between. Per the germline V gene, CDR1 is SGHTA and CDR2 is FQGNSA. Full variable domain (missing parts from reference TRBV7-2 and TRBJ2-5): GAGVSQSPSNKVTEKGKDVELRCDPISGHTALYWYRQSLGQGLEFLIYFQGNSAPDKSGLPSDRFSAERTGGSVSTLTIQRTQQEDSAVYLCASSTFSTKETQYFGPGTRLLVL.

The chain has TRBV5-1 and TRBJ2-5, with D possibly matching TRBD1 (6 bases). Trimming removed 4 bases from V and 3 bases from J, with 13 bases in between. This CDR3 spans 14 amino acids. Germline V gene data show CDR1 as SGHRS and CDR2 as YFSETQ. DNA of the CDR3: TGCGCCAGCAGCCCGGGGACAATTGAAGAGACCCAGTACTTC. Its protein product is CASSPGTIEETQYF.

The chain uses TRBV5-1 and TRBJ2-1; 9 nucleotides align to TRBD2. The CDR3 is 15 amino acids. CDR1 is SGHRS, CDR2 YFSETQ, per germline. J gave up 6 bases and V 0 bases, and 4 bases lay outside the gene matches. The CDR3 spells CASSLDSGSFNEQFF. CDR3 sequence (DNA): TGCGCCAGCAGCTTGGATAGCGGGAGTTTCAATGAGCAGTTCTTC.

The V and J genes are TRBV28 and TRBJ2-7; TRBD2 matches 11 bases. In germline, CDR1 is MDHEN, CDR2 SYDVKM. The CDR3 length is 15 residues. J gave up 3 bases and V 4 bases, and 5 bases lay outside the gene matches. The CDR3 nucleotides read TGTGCCAGCAGTTCACTAGCGGGGGTCGTCTACGAGCAGTACTTC. It codes for CASSSLAGVVYEQYF.

The rearrangement joins TRBV28 to TRBJ1-1; no clear D gene. V dropped 6 bases and J dropped 5 bases, with 10 bases sitting between them. The CDR3 spans 12 residues. Germline V gene sequence: CDR1 MDHEN, CDR2 SYDVKM. CDR3: CASSYLETEAFF. CDR3 nucleotide sequence: TGTGCCAGCAGCTATCTTGAGACTGAAGCTTTCTTT.

The chain couples TRBV6-2 or TRBV6-3 to TRBJ1-1, with D possibly matching TRBD1 (5 bases). The CDR3 is made up of 19 amino acids. Germline loops: CDR1 MNHEY, CDR2 SVGEGT. V was shortened by 2 bases and J by 4 bases, with 26 bases between the two germline ends. Here the CDR3 DNA reads TGTGCCAGCAGTTACGTCGAGGGGAAAATCGGAGGGCCGCTCACTGAAGCTTTCTTT. Protein product: CASSYVEGKIGGPLTEAFF.

The chain combines TRBV11-2 with TRBJ2-7, with TRBD1 matching 10 bases. The CDR3 runs 13 residues. With V trimmed by 5 bases and J by 10 bases, 8 bases remained unmatched. Germline CDR1 is SGHAT and CDR2 is FQNNGV. CDR3 in DNA: TGTGCCAGCAGCCGTCCCGGGACAGGGGAACAGTACTTC. This sequence encodes CASSRPGTGEQYF.

CDR3 residues: CASSPAGTGINEQFF. The CDR3 DNA sequence: TGTGCCAGCAGCCCGGCCGGGACAGGGATAAATGAGCAGTTCTTC. This chain joins TRBV5-4 and TRBJ2-1, with 9 bases identical to TRBD1. Germline assignment: CDR1 SGHNT and CDR2 YYREEE (reference sequence). J lost 7 bases, V lost 4 bases, and 9 bases had no gene match. The CDR3 consists of 15 residues. Using reference TRBV5-4 and TRBJ2-1 for the parts outside the CDR3, the full variable domain is ETGVTQSPTHLIKTRGQQVTLRCSSQSGHNTVSWYQQALGQGPQFIFQYYREEENGRGNFPPRFSGLQFPNYSSELNVNALELDDSALYLCASSPAGTGINEQFFGPGTRLTVL.

The chain couples TRBV18 to TRBJ2-7; 10 bases are shared with TRBD1. V lost 3 bases and J lost 5; bases outside the gene matches: 4. This CDR3 is built from 14 residues. Germline V gene sequence: CDR1 KGHSH, CDR2 LQKENI. The CDR3 bases are TGTGCCAGCTCACCCGTAGGACAGGGGGACGAGCAGTACTTC. Its translation is CASSPVGQGDEQYF.

The V gene is TRBV6-5, the J gene TRBJ1-3, with 7 positions matching TRBD1. Trimming took 6 bases from V and 5 from J; bases not matched to a gene: 4. Germline V lookup: CDR1 MNHEY, CDR2 SVGAGI. This CDR3 spans 13 amino acids. DNA of the CDR3: TGTGCCAGCAGCCGACAGGGCCGAAACACCATATATTTT. It yields the protein CASSRQGRNTIYF.

CDR3 residues: CASSTGVTGNTIYF. CDR3 DNA: TGTGCCAGTAGTACCGGGGTTACGGGAAACACCATATATTTT. J is TRBJ1-3 and V is TRBV19; no firm D call. The V gene lost 4 bases and the J gene lost 4 bases, with 11 bases spanning the gap. This CDR3 spans 14 amino acids. The germline V gene has CDR1 LNHDA and CDR2 SQIVND (reference sequence).

This rearrangement joins TRBV11-1 to TRBJ2-1, with TRBD2 matching over 7 bases. Losses at the gene ends were 3 bases for V and 6 bases for J; bases not matched to a gene: 8. Germline V lookup: CDR1 SGHAT, CDR2 FQDESV (reference sequence). There are 15 residues in the CDR3. The CDR3 protein is CASSFYEGGFNEQFF. The DNA of the CDR3 is TGTGCCAGCAGCTTCTACGAGGGAGGGTTCAATGAGCAGTTCTTC.

This chain joins TRBV5-4 and TRBJ1-1; TRBD1 matches at 10 bases. The CDR3 is 14 residues long. CDR1 is SGHNT, CDR2 YYREEE, per germline (reference sequence). Germline trimming cut 4 bases from V and 3 bases from J; bases unmatched to any gene: 3. This CDR3 is CASSAGTGDTEAFF. For the CDR3, the DNA is TGTGCCAGCAGCGCCGGGACAGGGGACACTGAAGCTTTCTTT.